Listed here is a single T cell receptor (beta chain). Its antigen remains unidentified. Both TRBC1 and TRBC2 were covered by a beta constant-region primer of two equimolar oligonucleotides. Nested alpha and beta constant-region primers with the SP2 primer drove four PCR rounds on ligated cDNA. TCRdb independently ran MiXCR on the UMI-ligation and nested PCR reads; one entry per CDR3 protein. The sample has around 140,000 distinct CDR3 sequences; roughly a fifth are singletons. This sample is drawn from a study of naive and memory T cell subsets. Study-wide results and caveats: Possibly reflecting memory cells re-expressing CD45RA, a few larger clonotypes occurred in naive repertoires, especially CD8.

This CDR3 has 16 amino acids. Per the germline V gene, CDR1 is LGHDT and CDR2 is YNNKEL (reference sequence). V shed 2 bases and J 2 bases; nucleotides not matched to a gene: 7. This rearrangement joins TRBV3-1 to TRBJ1-1; 8 bases match TRBD1. The sequence was collected from a human donor in good health. Sample: naive CD8+ T cells from blood. The CDR3 spells CASSQIDRGFNTEAFF. The CDR3, as DNA: TGTGCCAGCAGCCAAATTGACAGGGGATTTAACACTGAAGCTTTCTTT.